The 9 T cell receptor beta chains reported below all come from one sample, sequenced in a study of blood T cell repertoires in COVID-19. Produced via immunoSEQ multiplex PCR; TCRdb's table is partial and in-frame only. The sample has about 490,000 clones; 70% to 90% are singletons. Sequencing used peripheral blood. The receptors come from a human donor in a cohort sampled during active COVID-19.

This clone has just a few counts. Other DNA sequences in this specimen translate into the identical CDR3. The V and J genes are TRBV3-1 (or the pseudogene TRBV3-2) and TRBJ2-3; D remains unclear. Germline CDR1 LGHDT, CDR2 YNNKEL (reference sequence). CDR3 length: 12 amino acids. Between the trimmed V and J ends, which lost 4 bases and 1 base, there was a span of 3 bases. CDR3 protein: CASSPRTDTQYF. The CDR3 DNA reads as TGTGCCAGCAGCCCTCGCACAGATACGCAGTATTTT.

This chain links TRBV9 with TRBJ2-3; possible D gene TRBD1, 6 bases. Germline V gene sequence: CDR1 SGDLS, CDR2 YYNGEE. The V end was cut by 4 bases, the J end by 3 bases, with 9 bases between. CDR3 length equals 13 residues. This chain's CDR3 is CASSTQGTDTQYF. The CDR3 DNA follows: TGTGCCAGCAGCACCCAGGGGACAGATACGCAGTATTTT.

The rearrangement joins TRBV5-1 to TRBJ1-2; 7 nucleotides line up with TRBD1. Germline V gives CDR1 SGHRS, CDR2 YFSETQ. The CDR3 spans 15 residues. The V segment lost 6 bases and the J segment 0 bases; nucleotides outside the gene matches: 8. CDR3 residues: CASTPSTGSNYGYTF. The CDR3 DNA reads TGCGCCAGCACCCCCTCGACAGGGTCTAACTATGGCTACACCTTC. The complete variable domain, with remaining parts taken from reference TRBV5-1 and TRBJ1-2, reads KAGVTQTPRYLIKTRGQQVTLSCSPISGHRSVSWYQQTPGQGLQFLFEYFSETQRNKGNFPGRFSGRQFSNSRSEMNVSTLELGDSALYLCASTPSTGSNYGYTFGSGTRLTVV.

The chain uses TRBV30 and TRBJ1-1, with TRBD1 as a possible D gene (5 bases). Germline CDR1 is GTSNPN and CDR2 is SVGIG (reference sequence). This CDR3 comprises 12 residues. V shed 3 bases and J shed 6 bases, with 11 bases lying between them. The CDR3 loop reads CAWSGHFAEAFF. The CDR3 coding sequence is TGTGCCTGGAGCGGACATTTCGCTGAAGCTTTCTTT.

The CDR3 sequence: CASSTGTNYGYTF. The DNA for the CDR3 is TGTGCCAGCAGCACGGGAACTAACTATGGCTACACCTTC. The chain joins TRBV6-5 to TRBJ1-2, with no clear D. The CDR3 sequence is 13 residues long. CDR1 and CDR2 from the germline V gene are MNHEY and SVGAGI. V lost 6 bases to trimming and J lost 0 bases, with 8 bases between them.

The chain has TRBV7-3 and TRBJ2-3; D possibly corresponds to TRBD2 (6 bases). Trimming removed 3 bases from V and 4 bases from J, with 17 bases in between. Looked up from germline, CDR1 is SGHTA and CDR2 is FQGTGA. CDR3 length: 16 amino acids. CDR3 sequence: CASSFPLGGVPDTQYF. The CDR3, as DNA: TGTGCCAGCAGCTTCCCCCTGGGGGGAGTACCAGATACGCAGTATTTT.

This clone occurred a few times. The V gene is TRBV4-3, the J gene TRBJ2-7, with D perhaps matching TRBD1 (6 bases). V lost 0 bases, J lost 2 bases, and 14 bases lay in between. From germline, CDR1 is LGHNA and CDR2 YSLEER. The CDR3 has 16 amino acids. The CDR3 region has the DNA TGCGCCAGCAGCCAAGAGATGTCGGACAGAACCTACGAGCAGTACTTC. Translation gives CASSQEMSDRTYEQYF.

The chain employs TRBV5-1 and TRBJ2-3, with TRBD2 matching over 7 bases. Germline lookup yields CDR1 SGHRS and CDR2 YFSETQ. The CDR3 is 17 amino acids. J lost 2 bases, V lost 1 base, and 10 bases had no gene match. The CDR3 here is CASSLFIPSGYTDTQYF. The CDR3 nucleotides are TGCGCCAGCAGCTTGTTCATTCCTAGCGGCTACACAGATACGCAGTATTTT.

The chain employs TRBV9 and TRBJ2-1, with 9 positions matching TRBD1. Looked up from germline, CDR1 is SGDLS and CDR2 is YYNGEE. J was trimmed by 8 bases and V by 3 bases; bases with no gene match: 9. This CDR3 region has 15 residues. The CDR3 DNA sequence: TGTGCCAGCAGCGCCGTTACAGGGGGCTTCGATGAGCAGTTCTTC. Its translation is CASSAVTGGFDEQFF. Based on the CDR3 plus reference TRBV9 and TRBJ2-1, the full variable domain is DSGVTQTPKHLITATGQRVTLRCSPRSGDLSVYWYQQSLDQGLQFLIQYYNGEERAKGNILERFSAQQFPDLHSELNLSSLELGDSALYFCASSAVTGGFDEQFFGPGTRLTVL.